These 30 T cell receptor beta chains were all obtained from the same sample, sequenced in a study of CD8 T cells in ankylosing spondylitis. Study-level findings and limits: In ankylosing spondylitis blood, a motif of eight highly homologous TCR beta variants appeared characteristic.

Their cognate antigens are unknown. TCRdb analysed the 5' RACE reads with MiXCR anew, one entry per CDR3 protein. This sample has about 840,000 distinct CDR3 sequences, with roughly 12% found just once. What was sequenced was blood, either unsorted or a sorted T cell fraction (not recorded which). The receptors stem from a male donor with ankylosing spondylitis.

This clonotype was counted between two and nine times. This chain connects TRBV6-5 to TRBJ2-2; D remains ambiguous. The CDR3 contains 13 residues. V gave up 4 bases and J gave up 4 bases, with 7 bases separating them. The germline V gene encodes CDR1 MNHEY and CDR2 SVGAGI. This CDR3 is CASSFIGTGELFF. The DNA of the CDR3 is TGTGCCAGCAGTTTTATAGGCACCGGGGAGCTGTTTTTT.

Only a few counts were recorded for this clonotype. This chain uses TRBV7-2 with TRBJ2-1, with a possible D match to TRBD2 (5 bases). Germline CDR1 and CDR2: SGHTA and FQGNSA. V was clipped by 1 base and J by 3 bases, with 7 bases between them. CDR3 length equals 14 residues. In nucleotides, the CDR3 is TGTGCCAGCAGCTTAGACCGGGACTACAATGAGCAGTTCTTC. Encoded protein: CASSLDRDYNEQFF. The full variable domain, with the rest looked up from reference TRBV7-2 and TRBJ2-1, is GAGVSQSPSNKVTEKGKDVELRCDPISGHTALYWYRQSLGQGLEFLIYFQGNSAPDKSGLPSDRFSAERTGGSVSTLTIQRTQQEDSAVYLCASSLDRDYNEQFFGPGTRLTVL.

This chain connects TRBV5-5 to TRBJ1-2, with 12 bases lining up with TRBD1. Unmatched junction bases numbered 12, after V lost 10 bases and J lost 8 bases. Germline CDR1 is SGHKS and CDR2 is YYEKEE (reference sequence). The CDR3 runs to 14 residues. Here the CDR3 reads CASSRDRGLLGYTF. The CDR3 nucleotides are TGTGCCTCCTCCCGGGACAGGGGGCTATTGGGCTACACCTTC.

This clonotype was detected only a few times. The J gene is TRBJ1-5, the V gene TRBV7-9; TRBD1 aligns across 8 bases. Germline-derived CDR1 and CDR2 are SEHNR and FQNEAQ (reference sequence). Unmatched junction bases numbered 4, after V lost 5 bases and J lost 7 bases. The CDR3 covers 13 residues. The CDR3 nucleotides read TGTGCCAGCAGCCTGACAGGGGAACAGCCCCAGCATTTT. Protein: CASSLTGEQPQHF. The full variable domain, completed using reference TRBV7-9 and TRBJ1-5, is DTGVSQNPRHKITKRGQNVTFRCDPISEHNRLYWYRQTLGQGPEFLTYFQNEAQLEKSRLLSDRFSAERPKGSFSTLEIQRTEQGDSAMYLCASSLTGEQPQHFGDGTRLSIL.

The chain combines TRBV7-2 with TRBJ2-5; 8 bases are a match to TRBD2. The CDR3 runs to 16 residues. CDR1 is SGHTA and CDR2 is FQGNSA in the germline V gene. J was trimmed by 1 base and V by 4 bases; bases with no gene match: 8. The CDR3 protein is CASSSTRGGLQETQYF. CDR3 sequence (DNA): TGTGCCAGCAGCTCAACCCGGGGGGGCCTCCAAGAGACCCAGTACTTC.

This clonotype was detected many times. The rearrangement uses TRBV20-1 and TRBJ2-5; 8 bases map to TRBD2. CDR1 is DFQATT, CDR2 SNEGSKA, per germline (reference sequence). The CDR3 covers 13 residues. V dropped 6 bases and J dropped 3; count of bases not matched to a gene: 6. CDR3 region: CSAMTSAEETQYF. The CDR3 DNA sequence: TGCAGTGCCATGACTAGCGCGGAAGAGACCCAGTACTTC.

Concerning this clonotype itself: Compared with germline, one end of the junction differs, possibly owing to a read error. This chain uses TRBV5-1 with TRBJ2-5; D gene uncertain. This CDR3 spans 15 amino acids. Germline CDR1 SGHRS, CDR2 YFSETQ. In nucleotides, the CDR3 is TGCGCCAGCAGCTTTGGGCCTGGGGTTCTAGAGCCCCAGTACTTC. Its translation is CASSFGPGVLEPQYF.

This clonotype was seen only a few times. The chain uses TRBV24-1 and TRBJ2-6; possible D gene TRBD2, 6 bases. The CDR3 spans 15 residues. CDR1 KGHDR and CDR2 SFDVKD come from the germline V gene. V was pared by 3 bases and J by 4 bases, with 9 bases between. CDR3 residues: CATSDGGAGANVLTF. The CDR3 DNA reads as TGTGCCACCAGTGATGGAGGGGCCGGGGCCAACGTCCTGACTTTC.

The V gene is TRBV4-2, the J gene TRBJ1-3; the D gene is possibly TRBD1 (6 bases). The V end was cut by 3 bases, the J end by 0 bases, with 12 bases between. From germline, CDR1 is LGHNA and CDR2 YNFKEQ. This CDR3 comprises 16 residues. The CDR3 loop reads CASSHSGQLSGNTIYF. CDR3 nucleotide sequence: TGTGCCAGCAGCCATAGCGGACAGCTCTCTGGAAACACCATATATTTT.

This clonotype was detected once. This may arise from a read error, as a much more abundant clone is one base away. The chain's CDR3 is CSAEERETRETQYF. The CDR3 coding sequence is TGCAGTGCTGAAGAGCGGGAGACTAGGGAGACCCAGTACTTC. The chain carries TRBV20-1 and TRBJ2-5, with 8 bases that match TRBD2. With V trimmed by 5 bases and J by 5 bases, 10 bases remained unmatched. The germline V gene encodes CDR1 DFQATT and CDR2 SNEGSKA (reference sequence). This CDR3 has 14 amino acids.

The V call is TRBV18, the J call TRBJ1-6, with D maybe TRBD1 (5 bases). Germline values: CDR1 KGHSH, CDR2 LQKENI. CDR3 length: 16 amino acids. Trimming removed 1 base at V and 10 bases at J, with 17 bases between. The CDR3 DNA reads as TGTGCCAGCTCACCACAAGGCGGGGGGATTGGCTCACCCCTCCACTTT. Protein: CASSPQGGGIGSPLHF.

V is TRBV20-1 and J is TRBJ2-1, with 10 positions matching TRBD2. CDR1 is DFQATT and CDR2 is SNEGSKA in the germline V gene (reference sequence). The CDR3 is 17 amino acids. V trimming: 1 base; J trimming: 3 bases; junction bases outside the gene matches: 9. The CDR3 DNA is TGCAGTGCTAGAGTTAGCGGGAGGAACCGAGACTACAATGAGCAGTTCTTC. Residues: CSARVSGRNRDYNEQFF.

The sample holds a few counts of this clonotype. The CDR3 sequence is CASSSELAGGLNTQYF. The CDR3 coding sequence is TGTGCCAGCAGCTCCGAACTAGCGGGGGGGCTAAATACGCAGTATTTT. The chain uses TRBV7-2 and TRBJ2-3; 13 bases align to TRBD2. Germline CDR1 SGHTA, CDR2 FQGNSA. The CDR3 contains 16 residues. Trimming took 4 bases from V and 7 from J; bases not matched to a gene: 8. The full variable domain, in which reference TRBV7-2 and TRBJ2-3 provide the parts outside the CDR3, is GAGVSQSPSNKVTEKGKDVELRCDPISGHTALYWYRQSLGQGLEFLIYFQGNSAPDKSGLPSDRFSAERTGGSVSTLTIQRTQQEDSAVYLCASSSELAGGLNTQYFGPGTRLTVL.

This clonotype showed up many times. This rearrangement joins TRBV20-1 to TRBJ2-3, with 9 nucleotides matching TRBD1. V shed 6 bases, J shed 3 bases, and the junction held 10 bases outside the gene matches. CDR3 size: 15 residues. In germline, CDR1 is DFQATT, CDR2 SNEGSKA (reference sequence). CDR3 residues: CSAGSRDRGTDTQYF. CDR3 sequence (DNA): TGCAGTGCCGGATCTAGAGACAGGGGGACAGATACGCAGTATTTT.

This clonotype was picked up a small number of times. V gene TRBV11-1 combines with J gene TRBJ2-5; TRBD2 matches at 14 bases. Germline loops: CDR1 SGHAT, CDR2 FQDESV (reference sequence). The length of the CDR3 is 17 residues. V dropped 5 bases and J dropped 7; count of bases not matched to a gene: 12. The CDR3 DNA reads TGTGCCAGCAGCGTCAGGGGACTAGCGGGAGATATTGCGACCCAGTACTTC. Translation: CASSVRGLAGDIATQYF.

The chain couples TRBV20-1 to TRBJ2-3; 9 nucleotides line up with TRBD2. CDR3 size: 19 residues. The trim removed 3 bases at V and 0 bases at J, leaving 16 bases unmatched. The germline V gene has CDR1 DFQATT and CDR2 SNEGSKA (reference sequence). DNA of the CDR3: TGCAGTGCTAGTGCTCTAGCGGGGTCCGGACTCGTAAGCACAGATACGCAGTATTTT. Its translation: CSASALAGSGLVSTDTQYF.

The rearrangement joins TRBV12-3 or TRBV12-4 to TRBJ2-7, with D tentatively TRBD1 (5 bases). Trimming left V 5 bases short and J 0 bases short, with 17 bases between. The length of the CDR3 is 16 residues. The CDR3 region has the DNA TGTGCCAGCAGTAGCATCGAATGGGGCCCCTCCTACGAGCAGTACTTC. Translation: CASSSIEWGPSYEQYF.

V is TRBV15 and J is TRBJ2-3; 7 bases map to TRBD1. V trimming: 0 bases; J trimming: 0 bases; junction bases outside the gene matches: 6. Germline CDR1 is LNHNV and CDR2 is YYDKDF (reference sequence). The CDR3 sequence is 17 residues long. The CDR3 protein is CATSRDHIQGSTDTQYF. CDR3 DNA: TGTGCCACCAGCAGAGATCATATACAGGGGAGCACAGATACGCAGTATTTT.

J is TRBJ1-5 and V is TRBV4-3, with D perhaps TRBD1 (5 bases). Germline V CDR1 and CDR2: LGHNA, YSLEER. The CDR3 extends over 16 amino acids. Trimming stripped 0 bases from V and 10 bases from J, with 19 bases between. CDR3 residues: CASSQDWRGALEPQHF. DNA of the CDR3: TGCGCCAGCAGCCAAGATTGGAGGGGCGCCTTGGAACCCCAGCATTTT.

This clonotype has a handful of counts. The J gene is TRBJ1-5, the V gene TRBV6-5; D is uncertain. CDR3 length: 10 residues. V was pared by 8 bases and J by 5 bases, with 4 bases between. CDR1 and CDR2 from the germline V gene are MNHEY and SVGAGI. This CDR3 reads CASGYQPQHF. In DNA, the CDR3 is TGTGCCAGCGGGTATCAGCCCCAGCATTTT.

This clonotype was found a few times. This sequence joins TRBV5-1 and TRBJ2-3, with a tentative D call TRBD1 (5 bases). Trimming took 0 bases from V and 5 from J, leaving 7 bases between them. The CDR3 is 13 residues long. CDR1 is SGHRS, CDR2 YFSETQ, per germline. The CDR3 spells CASSLADRDTQYF. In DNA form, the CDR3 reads TGCGCCAGCAGCTTGGCCGACAGAGATACGCAGTATTTT. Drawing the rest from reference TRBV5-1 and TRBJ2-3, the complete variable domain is KAGVTQTPRYLIKTRGQQVTLSCSPISGHRSVSWYQQTPGQGLQFLFEYFSETQRNKGNFPGRFSGRQFSNSRSEMNVSTLELGDSALYLCASSLADRDTQYFGPGTRLTVL.

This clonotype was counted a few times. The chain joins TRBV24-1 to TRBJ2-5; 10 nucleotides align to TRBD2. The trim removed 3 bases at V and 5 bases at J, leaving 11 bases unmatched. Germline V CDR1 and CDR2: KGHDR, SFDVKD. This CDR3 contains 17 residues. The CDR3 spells CATSDPGRAGGLETQYF. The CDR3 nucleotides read TGTGCCACCAGTGATCCGGGGAGAGCGGGGGGGCTTGAGACCCAGTACTTC.

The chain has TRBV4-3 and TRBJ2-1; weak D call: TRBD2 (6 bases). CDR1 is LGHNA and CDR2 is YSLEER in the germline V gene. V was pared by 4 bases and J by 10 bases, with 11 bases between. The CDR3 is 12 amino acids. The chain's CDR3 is CASSRKEGEQFF. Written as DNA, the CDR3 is TGCGCCAGCAGCCGGAAGGAGGGAGAGCAGTTCTTC.

The CDR3 bases are TGTGCCAGCAGCACACGATCTAGCGGGGGGAAGGCAGATACGCAGTATTTT. The encoded protein is CASSTRSSGGKADTQYF. The J gene is TRBJ2-3, the V gene TRBV11-2; 11 positions agree with TRBD2. This CDR3 is built from 17 residues. Germline CDR1 is SGHAT and CDR2 is FQNNGV. The J segment lost 4 bases and the V segment lost 5 bases, leaving 11 bases of the junction unmatched.

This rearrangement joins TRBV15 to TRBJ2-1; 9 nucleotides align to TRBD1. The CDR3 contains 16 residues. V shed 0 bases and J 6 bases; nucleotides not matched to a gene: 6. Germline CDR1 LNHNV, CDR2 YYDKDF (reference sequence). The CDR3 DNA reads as TGTGCCACCAGCAGAGATCAGGGACAGGGCTCCAATGAGCAGTTCTTC. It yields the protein CATSRDQGQGSNEQFF. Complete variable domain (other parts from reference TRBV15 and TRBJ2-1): DAMVIQNPRYQVTQFGKPVTLSCSQTLNHNVMYWYQQKSSQAPKLLFHYYDKDFNNEADTPDNFQSRRPNTSFCFLDIRSPGLGDTAMYLCATSRDQGQGSNEQFFGPGTRLTVL.

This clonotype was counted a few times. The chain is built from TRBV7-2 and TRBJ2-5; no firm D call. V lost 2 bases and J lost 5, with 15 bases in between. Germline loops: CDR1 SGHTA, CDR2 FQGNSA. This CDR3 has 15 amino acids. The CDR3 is CASSLSWWLVETQYF. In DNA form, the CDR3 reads TGTGCCAGCAGCTTAAGTTGGTGGCTAGTGGAGACCCAGTACTTC.

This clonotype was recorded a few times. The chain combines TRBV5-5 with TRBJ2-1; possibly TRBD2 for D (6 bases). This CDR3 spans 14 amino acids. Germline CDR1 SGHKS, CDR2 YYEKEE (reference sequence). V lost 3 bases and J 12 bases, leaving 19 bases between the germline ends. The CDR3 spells CASSWTTAEEGQFF. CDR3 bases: TGTGCCAGCAGCTGGACTACTGCGGAGGAGGGGCAGTTCTTC.

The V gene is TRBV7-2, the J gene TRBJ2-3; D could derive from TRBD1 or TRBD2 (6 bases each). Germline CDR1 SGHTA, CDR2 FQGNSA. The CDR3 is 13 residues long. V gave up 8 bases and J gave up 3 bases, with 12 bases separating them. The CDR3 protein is CASGWRGTDTQYF. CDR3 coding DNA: TGTGCCAGCGGATGGAGGGGGACAGATACGCAGTATTTT. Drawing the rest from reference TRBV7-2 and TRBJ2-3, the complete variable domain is GAGVSQSPSNKVTEKGKDVELRCDPISGHTALYWYRQSLGQGLEFLIYFQGNSAPDKSGLPSDRFSAERTGGSVSTLTIQRTQQEDSAVYLCASGWRGTDTQYFGPGTRLTVL.

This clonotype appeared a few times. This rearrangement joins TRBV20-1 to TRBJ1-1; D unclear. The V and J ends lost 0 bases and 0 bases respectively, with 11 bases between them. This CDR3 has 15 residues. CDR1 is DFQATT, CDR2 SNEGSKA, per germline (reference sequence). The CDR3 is CSARDPRPVNTEAFF. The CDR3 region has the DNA TGCAGTGCTAGAGATCCCAGGCCCGTGAACACTGAAGCTTTCTTT.

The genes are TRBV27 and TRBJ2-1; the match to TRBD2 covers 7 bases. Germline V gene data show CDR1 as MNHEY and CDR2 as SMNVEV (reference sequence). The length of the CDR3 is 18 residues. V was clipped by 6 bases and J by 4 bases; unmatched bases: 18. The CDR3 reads CASRALVGGPISYNEQFF. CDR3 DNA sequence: TGTGCCAGCAGGGCCTTGGTGGGAGGGCCAATAAGTTACAATGAGCAGTTCTTC.